This paragraph reports one T cell receptor beta chain. These data come from a study of shared T cell receptors in the human thymus. The protocol was immunoSEQ multiplex PCR, while the TCRdb copy is restricted to in-frame clones and leaves out a portion. Of under 700,000 clones in the sample, about 80% were seen once. CDR1 is WNHNN, CDR2 SYGVQD, per germline (reference sequence). This CDR3 is 14 amino acids long. The ends were cut back, 2 bases at V and 8 bases at J, with 13 bases in the middle. These data were also filed under a second study, of human thymus T cells.

Sequenced: thymocytes. This clonotype originated in a boy less than two years old with a congenital heart defect. The genes are TRBV10-1 and TRBJ2-1, with D possibly being TRBD1 (7 bases). The CDR3 sequence: CASSENDREDEQFF. CDR3 nucleotides: TGCGCCAGCAGTGAGAACGACAGGGAGGATGAGCAGTTCTTC.